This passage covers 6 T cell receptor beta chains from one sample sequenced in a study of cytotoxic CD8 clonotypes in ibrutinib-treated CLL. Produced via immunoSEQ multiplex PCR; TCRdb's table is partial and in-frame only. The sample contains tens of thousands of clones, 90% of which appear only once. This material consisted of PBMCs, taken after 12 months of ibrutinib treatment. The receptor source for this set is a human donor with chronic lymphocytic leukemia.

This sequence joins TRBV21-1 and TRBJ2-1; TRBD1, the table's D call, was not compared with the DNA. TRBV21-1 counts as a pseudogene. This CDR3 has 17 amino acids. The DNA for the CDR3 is TGTGCCAGCAGCAAAAAACCGGGACAGGGGGCCGAGGATGAGCAGTTCTTC. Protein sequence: CASSKKPGQGAEDEQFF.

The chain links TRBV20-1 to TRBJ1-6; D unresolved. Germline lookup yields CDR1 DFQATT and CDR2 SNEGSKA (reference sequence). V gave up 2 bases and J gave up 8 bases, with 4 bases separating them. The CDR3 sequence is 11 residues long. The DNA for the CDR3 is TGCAGTGCTAGATCCGATTCACCCCTCCACTTT. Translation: CSARSDSPLHF.

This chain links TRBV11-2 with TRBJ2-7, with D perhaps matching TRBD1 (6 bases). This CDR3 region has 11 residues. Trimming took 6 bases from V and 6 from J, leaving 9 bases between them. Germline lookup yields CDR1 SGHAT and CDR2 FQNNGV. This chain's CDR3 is CASSTGFEQYF. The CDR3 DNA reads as TGTGCCAGCAGTACAGGGTTCGAGCAGTACTTC. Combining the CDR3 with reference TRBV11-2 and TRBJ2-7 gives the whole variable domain EAGVAQSPRYKIIEKRQSVAFWCNPISGHATLYWYQQILGQGPKLLIQFQNNGVVDDSQLPKDRFSAERLKGVDSTLKIQPAKLEDSAVYLCASSTGFEQYFGPGTRLTVT.

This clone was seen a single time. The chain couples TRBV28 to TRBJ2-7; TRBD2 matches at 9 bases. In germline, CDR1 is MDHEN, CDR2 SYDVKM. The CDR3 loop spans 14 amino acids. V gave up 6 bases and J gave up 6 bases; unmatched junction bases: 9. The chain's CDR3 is CASRRSGSVGEQYF. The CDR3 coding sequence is TGTGCCAGCAGGCGTAGCGGGAGCGTCGGCGAGCAGTACTTC. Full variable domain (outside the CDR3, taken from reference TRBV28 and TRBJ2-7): DVKVTQSSRYLVKRTGEKVFLECVQDMDHENMFWYRQDPGLGLRLIYFSYDVKMKEKGDIPEGYSVSREKKERFSLILESASTNQTSMYLCASRRSGSVGEQYFGPGTRLTVT.

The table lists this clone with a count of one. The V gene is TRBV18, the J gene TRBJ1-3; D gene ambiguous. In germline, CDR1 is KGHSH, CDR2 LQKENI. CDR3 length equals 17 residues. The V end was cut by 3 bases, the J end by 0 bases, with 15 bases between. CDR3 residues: CASSPKDGIPSGNTIYF. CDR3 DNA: TGTGCCAGCTCACCCAAGGACGGAATACCCTCTGGAAACACCATATATTTT.

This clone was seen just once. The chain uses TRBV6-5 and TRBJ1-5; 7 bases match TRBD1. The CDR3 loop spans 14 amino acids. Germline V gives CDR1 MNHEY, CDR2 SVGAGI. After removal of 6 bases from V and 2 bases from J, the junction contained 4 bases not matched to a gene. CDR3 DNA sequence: TGTGCCAGCAGGACAACAGGGGGCAATCAGCCCCAGCATTTT. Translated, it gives CASRTTGGNQPQHF.